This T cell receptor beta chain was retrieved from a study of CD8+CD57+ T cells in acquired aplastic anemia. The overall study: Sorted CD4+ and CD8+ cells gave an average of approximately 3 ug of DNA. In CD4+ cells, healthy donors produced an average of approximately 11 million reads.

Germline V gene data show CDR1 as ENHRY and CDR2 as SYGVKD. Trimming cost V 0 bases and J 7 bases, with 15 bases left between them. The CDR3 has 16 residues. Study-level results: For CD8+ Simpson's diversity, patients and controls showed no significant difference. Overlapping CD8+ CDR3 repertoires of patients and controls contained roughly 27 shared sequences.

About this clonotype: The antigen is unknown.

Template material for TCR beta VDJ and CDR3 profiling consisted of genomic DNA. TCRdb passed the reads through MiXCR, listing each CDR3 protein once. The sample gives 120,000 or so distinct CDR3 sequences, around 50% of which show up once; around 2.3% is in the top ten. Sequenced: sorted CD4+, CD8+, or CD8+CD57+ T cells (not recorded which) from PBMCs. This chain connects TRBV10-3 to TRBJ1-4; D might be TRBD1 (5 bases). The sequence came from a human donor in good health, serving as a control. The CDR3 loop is CAISESTTEGVEKLFF. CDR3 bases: TGTGCCATCAGTGAGTCCACTACAGAAGGGGTTGAAAAACTGTTTTTT.